Listed here are 7 T cell receptor beta chains from one sample, sequenced in a study of spatial heterogeneity in lung cancer. Their recognized antigens are unknown. Time point: sample taken at primary tumor resection. TCRdb analysed the 5' RACE reads with MiXCR anew, one entry per CDR3 protein. The sample lists roughly 16,000 distinct CDR3 sequences, 6.5% to 8% occurring once. Study observations and caveats: Expanded intratumoral alpha and beta TCR counts tracked tumor mutation counts.

Material: lung tumor tissue, obtained at surgery. These receptors were collected from a female donor with early-stage non-small cell lung cancer.

This clonotype was observed at least ten times. Since the library was made to target alpha chains, this beta chain is a stray read and its abundance is not meaningful. For the CDR3, the DNA is TGTGCCAGCAGTCTTTGGGCCTTGAGCTCCTATAATTCACCCCTCCACTTT. Its translation: CASSLWALSSYNSPLHF. The gene calls are TRBV28 and TRBJ1-6; D uncertain. Germline CDR1 and CDR2: MDHEN and SYDVKM. V lost 5 bases and J 0 bases, leaving 14 bases between the germline ends. This CDR3 has 17 amino acids.

This clonotype was seen repeatedly, ten times or more. Little can be read into the size of this beta chain, an off-target read in a library designed for alpha chains. The CDR3 region is CASSLDGARTDTQYF. Here the CDR3 DNA reads TGCGCCAGCAGCTTGGACGGGGCGCGCACAGATACGCAGTATTTT. The chain employs TRBV5-1 and TRBJ2-3, with D perhaps matching TRBD1 or TRBD2 (5 bases each). Trimming stripped 0 bases from V and 1 base from J, with 9 bases between. There are 15 residues in the CDR3. Germline V lookup: CDR1 SGHRS, CDR2 YFSETQ.

This clonotype is medium-sized. The library was built for alpha chains, so this beta chain is an off-target read and its size means little. This sequence joins TRBV20-1 and TRBJ1-4; the D gene is possibly TRBD1 (5 bases). Per the germline V gene, CDR1 is DFQATT and CDR2 is SNEGSKA (reference sequence). The CDR3 has 12 residues. V dropped 6 bases and J dropped 4 bases, with 9 bases sitting between them. This chain's CDR3 is CSASRDNEKLFF. As DNA, the CDR3 is TGCAGTGCAAGCAGGGATAATGAAAAACTGTTTTTT.

The table lists this clonotype with many counts. With the library built for alpha chains, this beta chain is off target and its frequency is not meaningful. The J gene is TRBJ1-2, the V gene TRBV3-1; TRBD1 aligns across 7 bases. The J segment lost 1 base and the V segment lost 0 bases, leaving 5 bases of the junction unmatched. CDR1 and CDR2 from the germline V gene are LGHDT and YNNKEL (reference sequence). This CDR3 has 16 residues. CDR3 DNA sequence: TGTGCCAGCAGCCAAGAGGCAGGGGGGCTTAACTATGGCTACACCTTC. Translation: CASSQEAGGLNYGYTF.

This clonotype counts as medium-sized. As an off-target read in a library built for alpha chains, this beta chain has a frequency of little significance. V and J are TRBV20-1 and TRBJ1-4; D is uncertain. CDR1 and CDR2 (germline): DFQATT, SNEGSKA (reference sequence). CDR3 length equals 11 residues. Trimming pared 5 bases from V and 4 bases from J, leaving 5 bases between. CDR3 protein: CSAHYNEKLFF. CDR3 DNA sequence: TGCAGTGCTCACTATAATGAAAAACTGTTTTTT.

This clonotype is medium-sized within its sample. This beta chain is a stray read from a library made for alpha chains; its abundance is not meaningful. The J gene is TRBJ1-1, the V gene TRBV14; the match to TRBD1 covers 7 bases. The V segment lost 4 bases and the J segment 10 bases; nucleotides outside the gene matches: 9. This CDR3 comprises 13 residues. Germline values: CDR1 SGHDN, CDR2 FVKESK. CDR3 loop: CASSPETGRVAFF. CDR3 bases: TGTGCCAGCAGCCCGGAGACAGGGCGTGTAGCTTTCTTT.

With regard to this clonotype: This beta chain is an off-target read within a library intended for alpha chains, so its frequency means little. This chain connects TRBV6-5 to TRBJ2-5; 7 nucleotides agree with TRBD1. This CDR3 has 15 amino acids. Losses at the gene ends were 6 bases for V and 2 bases for J; bases not matched to a gene: 9. Germline loops: CDR1 MNHEY, CDR2 SVGAGI. CDR3 sequence reads: CASRSAGGNQETQYF. The CDR3 DNA follows: TGTGCCAGCAGGAGCGCAGGGGGAAATCAAGAGACCCAGTACTTC.